The clone carrying this T cell receptor beta chain was counted between two and nine times. Antigen: not known. These data belong to a study of beta chain features in type 1 diabetes. As for the study in general: Patients shared similar age, gender and cell yields with healthy donors. Study-level results: Possible PCR preference for shorter templates applied equally to patients and controls. People with Type 1 diabetes carried modestly yet significantly shorter TCRB CDR3s in all four CD4+ subsets.

Investigators reverse transcribed all isolated RNA, so they sequenced expressed TCRB transcripts. Using immunoSEQ multiplex PCR, the repertoire was profiled, and TCRdb retains in-frame clones only, with some absent. The sample yields a few hundred thousand clones, around 9.6% seen once. In total, each donor contributed a single heparinised blood draw that averaged roughly 110 mL. Material: central memory CD4+ T cells from blood. The receptor was isolated from a man aged 30 to 39 with type 1 diabetes.

CDR3 in DNA: TGTGCCAGCGAGGGACTAGCGGGAGAGGGTACGCAGTATTTT. Its protein product is CASEGLAGEGTQYF. The chain links TRBV2 to TRBJ2-3; 14 bases line up with TRBD2. CDR1 is SNHLY and CDR2 is FYNNEI in the germline V gene. The V and J ends lost 8 bases and 8 bases, in that order; junction bases with no gene match: 6. The CDR3 is 14 amino acids. Combining the CDR3 with reference TRBV2 and TRBJ2-3 gives the whole variable domain EPEVTQTPSHQVTQMGQEVILRCVPISNHLYFYWYRQILGQKVEFLVSFYNNEISEKSEIFDDQFSVERPDGSNFTLKIRSTKLEDSAMYFCASEGLAGEGTQYFGPGTRLTVL.